This T cell receptor beta chain was recovered during a study of regulatory T cells in long-lasting Graves disease. Overall study: Duration of antithyroid drug therapy among newly diagnosed Graves' patients was under 3 months.

Comment on this clonotype: Antigen: not known.

Construction of TCR beta libraries relied on iRepertoire HTBI primers and on Arm-PCR targeting CDR3 regions. TCRdb analysed the multiplex PCR reads with MiXCR anew, one entry per CDR3 protein. Altogether hundreds of thousands of distinct CDR3 sequences are present, around 15% being singletons, with the ten largest covering approximately 21%. General study points: Gene preferences differed: TRBV28, TRBJ1-2, TRBJ2-5 in persistent cases. Lower TCR diversity was seen in persistent Graves' patients than in newly diagnosed ones. Exclusively peripheral blood, rather than thyroid tissue, was studied.

Sample time point: newly diagnosed GD, antithyroid drugs for less than 3 months. Extracted RNA from PBMCs served as the source of the TCR library. CDR1 is MNHEY, CDR2 SVGEGT, per germline. V lost 6 bases and J 0 bases, leaving 25 bases between the germline ends. The CDR3 spans 19 residues. The V gene is TRBV6-2 or TRBV6-3, the J gene TRBJ2-3, with D perhaps matching TRBD1 or TRBD2 (5 bases each). Sequenced here: peripheral blood mononuclear cells (PBMCs), sampled at new diagnosis, from a patient treated with antithyroid drugs. This clonotype was sampled from a female donor with Graves disease. The CDR3 sequence is CASRRLARGAAKSTDTQYF. The CDR3 DNA sequence: TGTGCCAGCAGGCGACTTGCCCGGGGCGCCGCCAAAAGCACAGATACGCAGTATTTT.